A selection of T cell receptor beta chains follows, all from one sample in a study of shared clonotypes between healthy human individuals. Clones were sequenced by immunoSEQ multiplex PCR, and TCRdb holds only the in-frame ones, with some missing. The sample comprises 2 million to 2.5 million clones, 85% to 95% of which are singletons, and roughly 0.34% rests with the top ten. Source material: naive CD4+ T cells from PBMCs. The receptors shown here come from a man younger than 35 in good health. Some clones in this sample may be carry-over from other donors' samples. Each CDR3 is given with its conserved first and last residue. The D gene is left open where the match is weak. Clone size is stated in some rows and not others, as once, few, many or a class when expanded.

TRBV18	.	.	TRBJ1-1	TGTGCCAGCCTACCTTACGTACAGGGTAACACTGAAGCTTTCTTT	CASLPYVQGNTEAFF
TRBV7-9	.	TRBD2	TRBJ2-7	TGTGCCAGCAGCCAACGGACTAGCGGGCCCGCGAGCTCCTACGAGCAGTACTTC	CASSQRTSGPASSYEQYF
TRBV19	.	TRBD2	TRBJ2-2	TGTGCCAGTATAAACCCTAGCGGGAGAGGGTACACCGGGGAGCTGTTTTTT	CASINPSGRGYTGELFF
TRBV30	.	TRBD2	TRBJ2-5	TGTGCCGGGACTAGCGGGTTTCTAAGCGGTCAAGAGACCCAGTACTTC	CAGTSGFLSGQETQYF
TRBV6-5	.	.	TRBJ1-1	TGTGCCAGCACCTTGACCGAGAACACTGAAGCTTTCTTT	CASTLTENTEAFF
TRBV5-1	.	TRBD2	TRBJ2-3	TGCGCCAGCAGCTGGACTAGCGATGGATATACGCAGTATTTT	CASSWTSDGYTQYF
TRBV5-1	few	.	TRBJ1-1	TGCGCCAGCAGCGGGGACCAGGGACACACGAACACTGAAGCTTTCTTT	CASSGDQGHTNTEAFF
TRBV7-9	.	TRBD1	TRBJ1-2	TGTGCCAGCAGCTCGTCAGGGGGAGGGGGCGTCAATGGCTACACCTTC	CASSSSGGGGVNGYTF
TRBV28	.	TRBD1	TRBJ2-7	TGTGCCAGCAGGGGGGTAGGGGGCACCTACGAGCAGTACTTC	CASRGVGGTYEQYF
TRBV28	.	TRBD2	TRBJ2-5	TGTGCCAGCAGTTTCCGAGGGAGGGGAGAGACCCAGTACTTC	CASSFRGRGETQYF
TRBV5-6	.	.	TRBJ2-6	TGTGCCAGCAGCTTAAGGGTATACTCTGGGGCCAACGTCCTGACTTTC	CASSLRVYSGANVLTF
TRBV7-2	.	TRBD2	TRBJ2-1	TGTGCCAGCAGCGTAGGCCTAGCGGGAGTTGGCAATGAGCAGTTCTTC	CASSVGLAGVGNEQFF
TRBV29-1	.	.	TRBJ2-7	TGCAGCGTTGAAGTTACCCGGGGTACCGAGCAGTACTTC	CSVEVTRGTEQYF
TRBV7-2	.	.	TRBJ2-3	TGTGCCAGCAGCTCCATAGCAGATACGCAGTATTTT	CASSSIADTQYF
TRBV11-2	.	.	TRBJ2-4	TGTGCCAGCAGCTCCATGGGACGGACCAAAAACATTCAGTACTTC	CASSSMGRTKNIQYF
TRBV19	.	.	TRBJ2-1	TGTGCCAGTAGGTCAGATACTGAGAATGAGCAGTTCTTC	CASRSDTENEQFF
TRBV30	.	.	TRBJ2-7	TGTGCCTGGGGATCCTACGAGCAGTACTTC	CAWGSYEQYF
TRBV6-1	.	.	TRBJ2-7	TGTGCCAGCAGTGGCGGGTCCTACGAGCAGTACTTC	CASSGGSYEQYF